A single sample gave rise to the 20 T cell receptor delta chains below, sequenced in a study of gamma-delta chains in newborns, infants, children (dated by TCRdb to about 2019). The sequencer listed for this sample is Illumina MiSeq. Public reads were reanalyzed in TCRdb with CATT, and rows carrying the same DNA were merged afterwards. This sample holds 6,500 to 9,000 delta-chain clones; less than 2% were observed only once. In total, the top ten clones hold under 9.5% of the sample. Sequenced: blood. The receptors were sampled from a child who was a newborn, infant or young child, either healthy, febrile or measles-vaccinated (not recorded which).

With respect to this clone: This may stem from a read error, because a much larger clone lies one nucleotide away. The chain combines TRDV1 with TRDJ3; D is perhaps TRDD3 (7 bases). No J gene was available from TCRdb, and it was assigned here by a germline match of the DNA. Germline V gene data show CDR1 as TSWWSYY and CDR2 as QGS. This CDR3 is 22 amino acids long. V lost 0 bases and J 0 bases, leaving 21 bases between the germline ends. This CDR3 reads CALGELRSYWGTSSWDTRQMFF. The CDR3 DNA is TGTGCTCTTGGGGAACTAAGATCCTACTGGGGTACAAGCTCCTGGGACACCCGACAGATGTTTTTC.

This clone turned up a few times. A far larger clone is off by one base, so a read error is likely. Distinct nucleotide sequences in the sample also encode this CDR3. The chain employs TRDV2 and TRDJ1, with 11 nucleotides matching TRDD3. Germline V gene lookup returns CDR1 GEAIGNYY and CDR2 EKD. The CDR3 has 13 amino acids. The CDR3 DNA reads TGTGCCTGTGACACCTGGGGGATACGTAAACTCATATTT. It specifies CACDTWGIRKLIF.

Comment on this clone: The protein TCRdb lists belongs to a much larger clone and differs from this DNA's translation at residue 7, which points to a read error; the protein shown is made from the DNA. The genes are TRDV1 and TRDJ1; D unresolved. V shed 9 bases and J shed 3 bases, with 23 bases lying between them. The CDR3 consists of 16 residues. Germline CDR1 is TSWWSYY and CDR2 is QGS. The CDR3, as DNA: TGTGCTCTCCTAGGCTTACACGTATCCCCGCCCGATAAACTCATCTTT. Its protein product is CALLGLHVSPPDKLIF.

This clone was observed a few times. The protein recorded in TCRdb does not match the translated DNA at residue 14; the protein presented here comes from translating the DNA. The rearrangement joins TRDV1 to TRDJ1; 9 bases fit TRDD3. CDR1 and CDR2 (germline): TSWWSYY, QGS. Unmatched junction bases numbered 15, after V lost 0 bases and J lost 4 bases. CDR3 length: 19 amino acids. CDR3 in amino acids: CALGELGLGDDPHIDKLIF. CDR3 bases: TGTGCTCTTGGGGAACTAGGGCTGGGGGATGATCCTCACATCGATAAACTCATCTTT.

This clone qualifies as medium-sized. The V gene is TRDV3, the J gene TRDJ1; D is perhaps TRDD3 (6 bases). This CDR3 has 15 amino acids. Trimming took off 4 bases at V and 1 base at J, with 19 bases between the two ends. The germline V gene has CDR1 TVYSNPD and CDR2 GDNSRS (reference sequence). The DNA of the CDR3 is TGTGCCTGCGTAGAAGGGGGACGCATCACCGATAAACTCATCTTT. This translates into CACVEGGRITDKLIF.

By its share, this clone is medium-sized. This sequence joins TRDV1 and TRDJ1, with D uncertain. The length of the CDR3 is 17 residues. V lost 2 bases and J 0 bases, leaving 16 bases between the germline ends. Germline CDR1 is TSWWSYY and CDR2 is QGS. CDR3 nucleotide sequence: TGTGCTCTTGGGGAATTGCCCCATCCTGTGTACACCGATAAACTCATCTTT. Residues: CALGELPHPVYTDKLIF.

In its sample, this clone was seen a few times. A much larger clonotype is one base distant, so this may be a read error. Other nucleotide sequences from this sample produce the same CDR3. The rearrangement links TRDV2 to TRDJ3, with 7 bases that match TRDD3. CDR1 is GEAIGNYY, CDR2 EKD, per germline. The CDR3 sequence is 19 residues long. DNA for the CDR3: TGTGCCTGTGATCCCCTGGGGGCTCCCAGCTCCTGGGACACCCGGCAGATGTTTTTC. The encoded protein is CACDPLGAPSSWDTRQMFF.

This clone was detected only a few times. The rearrangement uses TRDV1 and TRDJ1, with 11 bases lining up with TRDD3. Germline loops: CDR1 TSWWSYY, CDR2 QGS. This CDR3 is 18 amino acids long. The V segment lost 0 bases and the J segment 1 base; nucleotides outside the gene matches: 7. CDR3: CALGELNDWGIVTDKLIF. The DNA of the CDR3 is TGTGCTCTTGGGGAACTCAACGACTGGGGGATAGTCACCGATAAACTCATCTTT.

On this clone itself: Being one base from a much bigger clone, this may be a read error. This specimen includes other DNA sequences encoding the same CDR3. The V gene is TRDV2, the J gene TRDJ3, with 8 bases aligning to TRDD3. The V segment lost 1 base and the J segment 0 bases; nucleotides outside the gene matches: 4. CDR1 and CDR2 (germline): GEAIGNYY, EKD. The CDR3 extends over 18 amino acids. CDR3 in DNA: TGTGCCTGTGACACGGGCTGGGGGAGCTCCTGGGACACCCGACAGATGTTTTTC. It codes for CACDTGWGSSWDTRQMFF.

This clone was counted ten times or more. This chain links TRDV3 with TRDJ1, with 11 bases lining up with TRDD3. This CDR3 contains 19 residues. Germline V gene lookup returns CDR1 TVYSNPD and CDR2 GDNSRS (reference sequence). The junction had 18 bases not matched to a gene; V was cut back by 3 bases and J by 0 bases. The CDR3 region is CALAFLGTGGYYHTDKLIF. The CDR3 nucleotides are TGTGCCTTGGCCTTCCTAGGTACTGGGGGATATTATCACACCGATAAACTCATCTTT.

Only a few counts were recorded for this clone. TCRdb's entry gives the protein of a much larger clone, which mismatches this DNA's translation at residue 14, likely from a read error; the protein reported here is translated from the DNA. CDR3 DNA sequence: TGTGCCTGTGACACGGGGCTTCCTACGGACTCCTGGGACATCCGACAGATGTTTTTC. Translating gives CACDTGLPTDSWDIRQMFF. The rearrangement links TRDV2 to TRDJ3; 8 bases align to TRDD2. The CDR3 has 19 residues. Germline CDR1 GEAIGNYY, CDR2 EKD.

This clone occurred many times. A far larger clone is one base from this, pointing to a likely read error. J is TRDJ3 and V is TRDV2; 11 nucleotides line up with TRDD3. The CDR3 consists of 18 residues. CDR1 and CDR2 from the germline V gene are GEAIGNYY and EKD. The CDR3 DNA sequence: TGTGCCTGTGGCACCGTACTGGGGGATACCTGGGACACCCGACAGATGTTTTTC. It translates to CACGTVLGDTWDTRQMFF.

This chain links TRDV1 with TRDJ1; tentative D call: TRDD3 (6 bases). From germline, CDR1 is TSWWSYY and CDR2 QGS. The ends were cut back, 5 bases at V and 3 bases at J, with 19 bases in the middle. This CDR3 is built from 16 residues. The CDR3 DNA is TGTGCTCTTGGGCCCACTGGGTCCGTTAGGTCCGATAAACTCATCTTT. Amino acids: CALGPTGSVRSDKLIF.

Note on this clone: The TCRdb protein comes from a much larger clone and disagrees with this DNA's translation at residue 10, likely due to a read error; the protein given here is derived from the DNA. This chain connects TRDV1 to TRDJ3, with D tentatively TRDD3 (5 bases). CDR1 and CDR2 from the germline V gene are TSWWSYY and QGS. The CDR3 has 15 amino acids. CDR3: CALGELGWDARQMFF. The CDR3 DNA is TGTGCTCTTGGGGAACTGGGCTGGGACGCCCGACAGATGTTTTTC.

By sample share, this clone is medium-sized. Other DNA sequences from this sample encode an identical CDR3 as well. This chain uses TRDV2 with TRDJ2; 12 positions match TRDD3. Germline CDR1 and CDR2: GEAIGNYY and EKD. The V and J ends lost 2 bases and 0 bases, in that order; junction bases with no gene match: 6. The CDR3 loop spans 18 amino acids. The CDR3 is CACDRVLGDTSLTAQLFF. CDR3 sequence (DNA): TGTGCCTGTGACAGGGTACTGGGGGATACCTCTTTGACAGCACAACTCTTCTTT.

This clone is categorized as medium-sized. The rearrangement joins TRDV2 to TRDJ2; 8 positions agree with TRDD3. CDR3 length: 19 residues. Germline values: CDR1 GEAIGNYY, CDR2 EKD. The junction had 22 bases not matched to a gene; V was cut back by 5 bases and J by 6 bases. CDR3 region: CACGPNLRAGGGSAAQLFF. The CDR3 DNA follows: TGTGCCTGTGGCCCAAATCTACGGGCTGGGGGAGGGTCGGCAGCACAACTCTTCTTT.

The sample holds a few counts of this clone. V is TRDV2 and J is TRDJ3; the D gene is possibly TRDD3 (6 bases). The CDR3 spans 19 residues. The germline V gene encodes CDR1 GEAIGNYY and CDR2 EKD. Trimming took off 3 bases at V and 1 base at J, with 18 bases between the two ends. The CDR3, as DNA: TGTGCCTGTGACGGTCTTCTGGAGGATACATCCTGGGACACCCGACAGATGTTTTTC. Residues: CACDGLLEDTSWDTRQMFF.

This clone has more than one count but fewer than ten. This chain joins TRDV1 and TRDJ1; TRDD3 matches at 11 bases. This CDR3 is 21 amino acids long. V lost 1 base to trimming and J lost 1 base; unmatched junction nucleotides: 17. Germline V gene sequence: CDR1 TSWWSYY, CDR2 QGS. Written as DNA, the CDR3 is TGTGCTCTTGGGGAACCCCCCCAAGGTCGTACTGGGGGATATGGCACCGATAAACTCATCTTT. This sequence encodes CALGEPPQGRTGGYGTDKLIF.

This clone is deemed medium-sized (0.01 to 0.1%). DNA of the CDR3: TGTGCCTTTAGGAGTACTGGGCCCTACACCGATAAACTCATCTTT. This translates into CAFRSTGPYTDKLIF. The chain uses TRDV3 and TRDJ1; D is possibly TRDD3 (6 bases). CDR3 length: 15 amino acids. Germline CDR1 TVYSNPD, CDR2 GDNSRS (reference sequence). Trimming pared 0 bases from V and 0 bases from J, leaving 14 bases between.

This clone was detected only a few times. A read error may be the cause here, since a much bigger clone is one base away. Other DNA sequences in the same sample also yield this CDR3. The V gene is TRAV29/DV5, the J gene TRDJ1; unclear D gene. This CDR3 contains 12 residues. Germline V CDR1 and CDR2: NSMFDY, ISSIKDK. The CDR3 coding sequence is TGTGCGGTTCTAGTTTCCCCCGATAAACTCATCTTT. As protein: CAVLVSPDKLIF.